These T cell receptor beta chains were read from a single sample in a study of blood T cell repertoires in COVID-19. Sequencing used immunoSEQ multiplex PCR; TCRdb keeps in-frame clones, though not all of them. This sample has roughly 120,000 clones, with over 75% found just once. Material: peripheral blood. All receptors derive from a man aged 50-60 years with acute or convalescent COVID-19. The CDR3 runs from the conserved cysteine through the conserved F or W. D genes are given only for firm matches. Rows may omit the clone size; those that give it use once, few, many or a size class.

>NA|NA|TRBJ1-6|TRBV6-5
TGTGCCAGCCGCCGGAGGGATAATTCACCCCTCCACTTT
CASRRRDNSPLHF
>NA|NA|TRBJ1-1|TRBV6-6
TGTGCCAGCAGAAAAACAGGGTGGACTGAAGCTTTCTTT
CASRKTGWTEAFF
>NA|NA|TRBJ2-1|TRBV10-2
TGCGCCAGCAGTGAATTGGGGAGCTCCTACAATGAGCAGTTCTTC
CASSELGSSYNEQFF
>NA|TRBD1|TRBJ2-5|TRBV27
TGTGCCAGCAGTGCCCAAGGACAGGGGCTGGGAGAGACCCAGTACTTC
CASSAQGQGLGETQYF
>NA|NA|TRBJ1-1|TRBV20-1
TGCAGTGCTAGATACTTCGCTGAAGCTTTCTTT
CSARYFAEAFF
>NA|NA|TRBJ1-4|TRBV12-5
TGTGCTAGTGGTTTCGGGATGGCTAATGAAAAACTGTTTTTT
CASGFGMANEKLFF
>NA|TRBD1|TRBJ2-7|TRBV18
TGTGCCAGCTCACCTCCTACAGGGGGTGCCGAGCAGTACTTC
CASSPPTGGAEQYF
>NA|NA|TRBJ1-1|TRBV5-1
TGCGCCAGCAGCTTGGAGGCTAGCAGCACTGAAGCTTTCTTT
CASSLEASSTEAFF
>NA|TRBD1|TRBJ1-4|TRBV5-1
TGCGCCAGCAGCCCACAGGGGGTGGATGAAAAACTGTTTTTT
CASSPQGVDEKLFF
>few|TRBD2|TRBJ2-2|TRBV7-9
TGTGCCAGCAGCCACCGGGTAGCGGGAGGCCGTGGGGAGCTGTTTTTT
CASSHRVAGGRGELFF
>NA|NA|TRBJ1-5|TRBV28
TGTGCCAGCAGTTTATCCACAGGGCCCCGGCCCCAGCATTTT
CASSLSTGPRPQHF
>NA|NA|TRBJ1-4|TRBV3-1/TRBV3-2
TGTGCCAGCAGCCCCTTCCGAGACACCGAAAAACTGTTTTTT
CASSPFRDTEKLFF